What follows are 8 T cell receptor beta chains derived from one specimen sequenced in a study of blood T cell repertoires in COVID-19. Here immunoSEQ multiplex PCR was the method, and the copy in TCRdb shows in-frame clones only, minus some. The sample has approximately 200,000 clones, roughly three quarters seen once. Sequenced: peripheral blood. These receptors came from a man in his sixties with active or convalescent COVID-19.

The chain uses TRBV30 and TRBJ1-3; TRBD1 is a possible D gene (6 bases). This CDR3 region has 15 residues. Germline lookup yields CDR1 GTSNPN and CDR2 SVGIG (reference sequence). V shed 2 bases and J shed 2 bases, with 13 bases lying between them. The chain's CDR3 is CAWSQGGATGNTIYF. The CDR3 DNA sequence: TGTGCCTGGAGTCAAGGGGGGGCGACTGGAAACACCATATATTTT.

This chain links TRBV7-9 with TRBJ1-4; 10 bases are a match to TRBD1. Trimming removed 8 bases from V and 7 bases from J; junction bases left unmatched: 7. The CDR3 is 14 residues long. Germline loops: CDR1 SEHNR, CDR2 FQNEAQ (reference sequence). CDR3 bases: TGTGCCAGCCGACCCGGGACAGGGGCTGAAAAACTGTTTTTT. Translating gives CASRPGTGAEKLFF.

The chain links TRBV5-5 to TRBJ2-1; 7 bases line up with TRBD1. The germline V gene has CDR1 SGHKS and CDR2 YYEKEE (reference sequence). The V gene end was trimmed by 7 bases and the J gene end by 3 bases; junction bases not matched to a gene: 13. The CDR3 has 16 residues. CDR3 coding DNA: TGTGCCAGCGGTAAACAGGGGCTCTCGGGCTACAATGAGCAGTTCTTC. Its translation is CASGKQGLSGYNEQFF.

This rearrangement joins TRBV19 to TRBJ1-1; D call uncertain. This CDR3 spans 17 amino acids. Trimming pared 7 bases from V and 0 bases from J, leaving 21 bases between. Germline lookup yields CDR1 LNHDA and CDR2 SQIVND (reference sequence). The CDR3 is CASKPIEGGRMNTEAFF. The CDR3 DNA sequence: TGTGCCAGTAAACCTATAGAAGGAGGACGTATGAACACTGAAGCTTTCTTT.

This clone was observed once. The chain couples TRBV3-1 (or the pseudogene TRBV3-2) to TRBJ2-1; 14 bases align to TRBD2. The CDR3 contains 14 residues. Looked up from germline, CDR1 is LGHDT and CDR2 is YNNKEL (reference sequence). Germline trimming cut 6 bases from V and 7 bases from J; bases unmatched to any gene: 2. CDR3 loop: CASRGTSGSNEQFF. For the CDR3, the DNA is TGTGCCAGCAGGGGGACTAGCGGGAGTAATGAGCAGTTCTTC.

The genes are TRBV11-3 and TRBJ2-3, with 12 bases lining up with TRBD2. The V gene end was trimmed by 3 bases and the J gene end by 6 bases; junction bases not matched to a gene: 4. Germline V lookup: CDR1 SGHNT, CDR2 YENEEA. The CDR3 is 15 amino acids. The CDR3: CASSFGLAGSDTQYF. The CDR3 DNA follows: TGTGCCAGCAGCTTTGGACTAGCGGGATCCGATACGCAGTATTTT.

There are a few counts of this clone. V gene TRBV6-2 or TRBV6-3 combines with J gene TRBJ2-7, with D perhaps TRBD1 (6 bases). The CDR3 spans 16 residues. Trimming shortened V by 5 bases and J by 2 bases, and 19 bases separated the two germline ends. Germline V gene lookup returns CDR1 MNHEY and CDR2 SVGEGT. Here the CDR3 DNA reads TGTGCCAGCAGTGGGCACTCGACAGGTAGGCCCTACGAGCAGTACTTC. It specifies CASSGHSTGRPYEQYF.

The gene calls are TRBV5-5 and TRBJ2-2; D is unclear. V lost 2 bases and J 6 bases, leaving 8 bases between the germline ends. The V gene's germline CDR1 is SGHKS and CDR2 YYEKEE (reference sequence). This CDR3 region has 13 residues. The CDR3, as DNA: TGTGCCAGCAGCTTACAGCCTCCCGGGGAGCTGTTTTTT. Protein product: CASSLQPPGELFF.